The entry below describes one T cell receptor beta chain. Its target is unknown. This record belongs to a study of cytomegalovirus exposure and HLA in healthy donors. Study overall: Early released data comprised approximately 85 million unique TCRs from HLA-typed donors. Study-level results: Available immune exposure information was restricted to CMV serostatus only. A missense DCLRE1C variant was associated with V- and J-gene trimming of TCR beta chains in a later analysis, and an independent cohort replicated the association.

The donors comprised healthy bone marrow donors. The PCR ran on 60 Vbeta and 13 Jbeta primers. Sequencing was performed with immunoSEQ multiplex PCR; in TCRdb, only in-frame clones are kept and a portion is missing. The sample lists 95,000 to 150,000 clones, roughly three fifths seen once, with about 8.9% in the top ten. The sample taken for sequencing was PBMCs. This receptor was identified in a woman between 40 and 55 years old in good health and CMV-seropositive.

CDR3 residues: CASSLQSGKINEQFF. The CDR3 DNA follows: TGTGCCAGCAGCTTACAGAGCGGGAAGATAAATGAGCAGTTCTTC. This chain uses TRBV7-9 with TRBJ2-1; TRBD2 aligns across 7 bases. V shed 2 bases and J 7 bases; nucleotides not matched to a gene: 8. This CDR3 region has 15 residues. CDR1 SEHNR and CDR2 FQNEAQ come from the germline V gene (reference sequence).